A selection of T cell receptor beta chains follows, all from one sample in a study of blood T cell repertoires in COVID-19. Assay used: immunoSEQ multiplex PCR; TCRdb lists only in-frame clones, some missing. The repertoire holds tens of thousands of clones, with about nine tenths as singletons. Sequencing input: peripheral blood. Receptors originate from a man aged 55-75 years with active COVID-19. The CDR3 runs from the conserved cysteine through the conserved F or W. The D gene is left open where the match is weak. Only part of the rows carry a size: once, few, many, or a class if the clone is expanded.

CDR3: CASSGQGARGNTIYF
DNA: TGTGCCAGCAGCGGCCAGGGGGCTCGTGGAAACACCATATATTTT
J: TRBJ1-3
V: TRBV7-9
D: TRBD1
size: NA

CDR3: CATSPGEAYGYTF
DNA: TGTGCCACCTCGCCGGGGGAGGCGTATGGCTACACCTTC
J: TRBJ1-2
V: TRBV6-5
D: NA
size: NA

CDR3: CASRLAGDYTQYF
DNA: TGTGCCAGCAGGCTAGCGGGGGATTATACGCAGTATTTT
J: TRBJ2-3
V: TRBV5-4
D: TRBD2
size: NA

CDR3: CASSLYGTGVEKLFF
DNA: TGTGCCAGCAGCCTATACGGGACAGGGGTTGAAAAACTGTTTTTT
J: TRBJ1-4
V: TRBV5-6
D: TRBD1
size: once

CDR3: CASSKFGDRGQNIQYF
DNA: TGTGCCAGTAGTAAATTCGGGGACAGGGGTCAAAACATTCAGTACTTC
J: TRBJ2-4
V: TRBV19
D: TRBD1
size: NA

CDR3: CASSSTSGGAWSYNEQFF
DNA: TGCGCCAGCAGCTCGACTAGCGGGGGGGCCTGGTCCTACAATGAGCAGTTCTTC
J: TRBJ2-1
V: TRBV5-1
D: TRBD2
size: NA

CDR3: CASSFYMMREGANVLTF
DNA: TGTGCCAGCAGCTTCTATATGATGAGGGAAGGGGCCAACGTCCTGACTTTC
J: TRBJ2-6
V: TRBV7-9
D: NA
size: NA

CDR3: CASSDSAGGDYGYTF
DNA: TGTGCCAGCAGCGATTCTGCAGGGGGCGACTATGGCTACACCTTC
J: TRBJ1-2
V: TRBV9
D: TRBD1
size: NA

CDR3: CAWSVLGYEQFF
DNA: TGTGCCTGGAGTGTACTCGGGTATGAGCAGTTCTTC
J: TRBJ2-1
V: TRBV30
D: NA
size: once

CDR3: CASSLGRDRINYGYTF
DNA: TGTGCCAGCAGCTTGGGGCGGGACAGGATAAACTATGGCTACACCTTC
J: TRBJ1-2
V: TRBV5-4
D: TRBD1
size: NA

CDR3: CASTPKQGSKNIQYF
DNA: TGTGCCAGTACCCCGAAACAGGGATCCAAAAACATTCAGTACTTC
J: TRBJ2-4
V: TRBV19
D: NA
size: NA

CDR3: CASSISGRTRGTQYF
DNA: TGTGCCAGTAGTATCAGCGGTAGGACTCGGGGGACCCAGTACTTC
J: TRBJ2-5
V: TRBV19
D: NA
size: NA

CDR3: CSVESGGRDEQYF
DNA: TGCAGCGTTGAAAGCGGGGGGAGAGACGAGCAGTACTTC
J: TRBJ2-7
V: TRBV29-1
D: TRBD2
size: NA

CDR3: CASSLPTGAQEKLFF
DNA: TGTGCCAGCAGCTTACCCACAGGGGCCCAGGAAAAACTGTTTTTT
J: TRBJ1-4
V: TRBV5-5
D: TRBD1
size: few

CDR3: CATSDPQFTEQYF
DNA: TGTGCCACCAGTGACCCCCAGTTTACCGAGCAGTACTTC
J: TRBJ2-7
V: TRBV24-1
D: NA
size: medium-sized

CDR3: CASSFPSPQNYGYTF
DNA: TGTGCCAGCAGTTTCCCCTCCCCCCAGAACTATGGCTACACCTTC
J: TRBJ1-2
V: TRBV28
D: NA
size: NA

CDR3: CATRELSSYEQYF
DNA: TGTGCCACCAGAGAACTAAGCTCCTACGAGCAGTACTTC
J: TRBJ2-7
V: TRBV15
D: NA
size: NA

CDR3: CSVRWGGSGTGELFF
DNA: TGCAGCGTCCGGTGGGGGGGCTCGGGGACCGGGGAGCTGTTTTTT
J: TRBJ2-2
V: TRBV29-1
D: NA
size: once

CDR3: CASSWRETKAGNSYEQYF
DNA: TGTGCCAGCAGCTGGCGTGAAACTAAAGCGGGTAACTCCTACGAGCAGTACTTC
J: TRBJ2-7
V: TRBV7-6
D: NA
size: NA

CDR3: CASSPLAGSEGEQYF
DNA: TGTGCCAGCTCACCACTTGCGGGGTCAGAGGGCGAGCAGTACTTC
J: TRBJ2-7
V: TRBV18
D: NA
size: NA

CDR3: CASSSPGSYEQYF
DNA: TGCGCCAGCAGCTCGCCGGGATCCTACGAGCAGTACTTC
J: TRBJ2-7
V: TRBV5-1
D: NA
size: NA

CDR3: CASTGGTSNEKLFF
DNA: TGTGCCAGCACAGGAGGGACGTCGAATGAAAAACTGTTTTTT
J: TRBJ1-4
V: TRBV5-4
D: NA
size: NA